This T cell receptor (beta chain) was sequenced in a study of cytomegalovirus exposure and HLA in healthy donors. Across the study: Counted in an early data release were 85 million or so unique TCRs from HLA-typed donors. Overall study findings and caveats: HLA restriction was apparent for most CMV-associated TCR beta chains in a later analysis.

Use of 60 Vbeta and 13 Jbeta primers characterized the PCR. Using immunoSEQ multiplex PCR, the repertoire was profiled, and TCRdb retains in-frame clones only, with some absent. This sample has roughly 230,000 clones, with about three quarters found just once. Worth noting for this clone: Its antigen is still unknown.

This sequence originates from a boy aged 5-17 years in good health and CMV-seronegative. The source material was PBMCs.

CDR3 sequence reads: CASSPPSGGAYEQFF. As DNA, the CDR3 is TGTGCCAGCAGCCCGCCCAGCGGGGGGGCCTATGAGCAGTTCTTC. The V and J genes are TRBV4-2 and TRBJ2-1; 10 bases line up with TRBD2. Trimming took 4 bases from V and 8 from J; bases not matched to a gene: 8. In germline, CDR1 is LGHNA, CDR2 YNFKEQ. The CDR3 totals 15 residues.